This T cell receptor beta chain was documented in a study of control samples from healthy donors and cancer patients. Clones were sequenced by immunoSEQ multiplex PCR, and TCRdb holds only the in-frame ones, with some missing. The sample lists hundreds of thousands of clones; 75% to 95% were seen once. A remark on this clone: The sample contains more than one DNA sequence encoding this CDR3.

This CDR3 spans 14 amino acids. V was cut by 0 bases and J by 5 bases, with 10 bases left in between. CDR1 and CDR2 (germline): MDHEN, SYDVKM. The genes are TRBV28 and TRBJ2-5; possible D gene TRBD1, 5 bases. The clonotype was recovered from a man aged 35-49 years with head and neck cancer. Sequencing used PBMCs. Here the CDR3 reads CASSLWQGGETQYF. The CDR3 DNA sequence: TGTGCCAGCAGTTTATGGCAGGGTGGCGAGACCCAGTACTTC.